A selection of T cell receptor beta chains follows, all from one sample in a study of blood T cell repertoires in COVID-19. Only in-frame clones appear in the TCRdb table, and some are missing; sequencing was by immunoSEQ multiplex PCR. Of roughly 130,000 clones in the sample, under 95% were seen once. Sequencing was performed on peripheral blood. Receptor source: a man aged 50 to 59 with active COVID-19. Both conserved end residues are part of each CDR3. The D gene is left open where the match is weak. Where a row states a size, it is once, few, many or the class of an expanded clone; other rows omit it.

V	J	D	size	DNA	CDR3
TRBV6-5	TRBJ1-1	NA	NA	TGTGCCAGCAGGTCCAGGGTGAACACTGAAGCTTTCTTT	CASRSRVNTEAFF
TRBV7-9	TRBJ1-1	NA	NA	TGTGCCAGCAGCCCCCCGCGGGACACTGAAGCTTTCTTT	CASSPPRDTEAFF
TRBV6-5	TRBJ1-2	TRBD1	NA	TGTGCCACCACGACAGGGGTATATGGCTACACCTTC	CATTTGVYGYTF
TRBV11-3	TRBJ2-5	TRBD2	NA	TGTGCCAGCAGCCTTACTAGCGGGGGGTCCCAAGAGACCCAGTACTTC	CASSLTSGGSQETQYF
TRBV7-8	TRBJ2-2	NA	NA	TGTGCCAGCAGCTTAGGACAGCACACCGGGGAGCTGTTTTTT	CASSLGQHTGELFF
TRBV30	TRBJ2-1	NA	NA	TGTGCCTGGAGTGTAATCAGGGAGCAGTTCTTC	CAWSVIREQFF
TRBV10-1	TRBJ2-3	NA	once	TGCGCCAGCAGTCCGGACTATATGCGCACAGATACGCAGTATTTT	CASSPDYMRTDTQYF
TRBV6-6	TRBJ1-5	TRBD1	NA	TGTGCCAGCAGTGCGACAGGGGCTGCGGTCAATCAGCCCCAGCATTTT	CASSATGAAVNQPQHF
TRBV4-2	TRBJ2-4	NA	NA	TGTGCCAGCAGCCAAGATAATTCAGGAAGGGCCAAAAACATTCAGTACTTC	CASSQDNSGRAKNIQYF
TRBV15	TRBJ1-6	TRBD1	NA	TGTGCCACCAGCAGAGGTTCCGGGACAGGAGATTCACCCCTCCACTTT	CATSRGSGTGDSPLHF
TRBV10-1	TRBJ1-5	NA	few	TGCGCCAGCAGTGAACAGATCAATCAGCCCCAGCATTTT	CASSEQINQPQHF
TRBV18	TRBJ2-7	TRBD2	NA	TGTGCCAGCTCACCAGGCGGGGGAGCCCTCGGGGAGCAGTACTTC	CASSPGGGALGEQYF
TRBV19	TRBJ2-7	TRBD2	NA	TGTGCCAGTAGTATGGGGGGGAGACCCTCCTACGAGCAGTACTTC	CASSMGGRPSYEQYF